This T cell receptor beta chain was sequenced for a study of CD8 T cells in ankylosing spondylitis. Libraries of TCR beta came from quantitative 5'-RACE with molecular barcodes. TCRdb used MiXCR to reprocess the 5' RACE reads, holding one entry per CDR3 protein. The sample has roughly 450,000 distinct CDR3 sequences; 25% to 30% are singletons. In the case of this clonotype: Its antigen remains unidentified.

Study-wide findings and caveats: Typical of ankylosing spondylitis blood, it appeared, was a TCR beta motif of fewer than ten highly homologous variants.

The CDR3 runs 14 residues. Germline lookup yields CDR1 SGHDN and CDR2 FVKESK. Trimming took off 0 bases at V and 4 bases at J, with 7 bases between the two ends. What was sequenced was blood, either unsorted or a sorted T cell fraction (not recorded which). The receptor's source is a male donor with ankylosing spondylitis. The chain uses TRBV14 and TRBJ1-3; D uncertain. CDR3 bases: TGTGCCAGCAGCCAAGACGTTTGGGGAAACACCATATATTTT. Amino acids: CASSQDVWGNTIYF.